This passage covers 25 T cell receptor beta chains from one sample sequenced in a study of T cells in Graves' hyperthyroidism and ophthalmopathy. The source material, RNA transcripts, was used to amplify TCR beta CDR3 regions. The TCR CDR3 first-round RT-PCR relied on the HTBI primer set. MiXCR, run by TCRdb on the multiplex PCR reads, gives a single entry per CDR3 protein. Among hundreds of thousands of distinct CDR3 sequences, around 15% were seen once, and the ten largest hold roughly 14%. Material for sequencing was blood. Receptors originate from a middle-aged woman with Graves' hyperthyroidism.

Worth noting for this clonotype: At one boundary the junction diverges from the germline segment, which might be a read error. The chain couples TRBV5-1 to TRBJ2-1; tentative D call: TRBD2 (6 bases). The CDR3 extends over 16 amino acids. The germline gives CDR1 SGHRS, CDR2 YFSETQ. CDR3: CASGLGDWGSDNEQFF. CDR3 DNA: TGCGCCAGCGGCTTGGGGGACTGGGGCTCCGACAATGAGCAGTTCTTC.

This clonotype showed up many times. The J gene is TRBJ2-7, the V gene TRBV11-2; D is unclear. The CDR3 consists of 12 residues. The germline gives CDR1 SGHAT, CDR2 FQNNGV. Trimming cost V 5 bases and J 0 bases, with 5 bases left between them. CDR3 bases: TGTGCCAGCAGCCCGACCTCCTACGAGCAGTACTTC. Translated: CASSPTSYEQYF.

This clonotype has at least ten counts. The chain carries TRBV7-2 and TRBJ2-1, with D possibly TRBD1 on 6 matching bases. The CDR3 runs to 15 residues. The germline V gene encodes CDR1 SGHTA and CDR2 FQGNSA. With 8 bases removed from V and 5 bases from J, the gap between germline ends came to 19 bases. The CDR3 spells CASRGGAGVNNEQFF. The CDR3 DNA reads as TGTGCCAGCCGCGGTGGGGCAGGGGTCAACAATGAGCAGTTCTTC.

With regard to this clonotype: One end of the junction fails to match germline, which may point to a read error. The J gene is TRBJ2-1, the V gene TRBV6-5, with D maybe TRBD2 (5 bases). The tail of the sequence fits TRBJ2-7 better, so the J call may be wrong. Germline V CDR1 and CDR2: MNHEY, SVGAGI. This CDR3 contains 15 residues. In nucleotides, the CDR3 is TGTGCCAGCAGTGACTCCGGGGTAGGCCCTAATGAGCAGTACTTC. It is translated as CASSDSGVGPNEQYF.

This clonotype was observed a handful of times. The chain is built from TRBV9 and TRBJ2-2, with 9 bases aligning to TRBD2. This CDR3 spans 15 amino acids. J lost 2 bases, V lost 3 bases, and 2 bases had no gene match. Germline lookup yields CDR1 SGDLS and CDR2 YYNGEE. CDR3 residues: CASSASGTNTGELFF. In DNA form, the CDR3 reads TGTGCCAGCAGCGCTAGCGGGACAAACACCGGGGAGCTGTTTTTT.

This clonotype has a count of ten or more. This chain links TRBV28 with TRBJ2-1; D gene unclear. Trimming shortened V by 5 bases and J by 5 bases, and 16 bases separated the two germline ends. This CDR3 is built from 15 residues. Germline CDR1 is MDHEN and CDR2 is SYDVKM. The CDR3 nucleotides read TGTGCCAGCAGTCCCCCCCCCCCGGAGAACAATGAGCAGTTCTTC. As protein: CASSPPPPENNEQFF.

Turning to this clonotype: A much larger clone is a single base away; this may be a read error. The chain couples TRBV28 to TRBJ2-1; the D gene could be TRBD1 or TRBD2 (5 bases each). This CDR3 contains 15 residues. Per the germline V gene, CDR1 is MDHEN and CDR2 is SYDVKM. V shed 3 bases and J shed 3 bases, with 12 bases lying between them. DNA of the CDR3: TGTGCCAGCAGTTTTCGGGACCCGCTCTACAATGAGCAGTTCTTC. It translates to CASSFRDPLYNEQFF.

The rearrangement uses TRBV7-9 and TRBJ2-7, with unresolved D. The CDR3 has 16 residues. From germline, CDR1 is SEHNR and CDR2 FQNEAQ (reference sequence). Deletions cut 3 bases from V and 0 bases from J, with 15 bases between. The CDR3 reads CASSFKARHISYEQYF. The DNA for the CDR3 is TGTGCCAGCAGCTTCAAAGCGAGGCATATCTCCTACGAGCAGTACTTC.

This clonotype was recorded at least ten times. This rearrangement joins TRBV28 to TRBJ1-1, with unresolved D. CDR3 length: 14 residues. The germline gives CDR1 MDHEN, CDR2 SYDVKM. Trimming removed 2 bases from V and 0 bases from J, with 7 bases in between. The CDR3 nucleotides read TGTGCCAGCAGTTTACCAGACATGAACACTGAAGCTTTCTTT. Its translation: CASSLPDMNTEAFF. The full variable domain, in which reference TRBV28 and TRBJ1-1 provide the parts outside the CDR3, is DVKVTQSSRYLVKRTGEKVFLECVQDMDHENMFWYRQDPGLGLRLIYFSYDVKMKEKGDIPEGYSVSREKKERFSLILESASTNQTSMYLCASSLPDMNTEAFFGQGTRLTVV.

V and J are TRBV7-9 and TRBJ1-5, with D hard to call. The CDR3 has 12 residues. V was trimmed by 6 bases and J by 6 bases, leaving 9 bases between them. Germline V gene lookup returns CDR1 SEHNR and CDR2 FQNEAQ (reference sequence). The CDR3 here is CASSDASQPQHF. The DNA for the CDR3 is TGTGCCAGCAGTGACGCCTCTCAGCCCCAGCATTTT.

This clonotype was seen many times. The gene calls are TRBV3-1 and TRBJ2-7, with D perhaps matching TRBD2 (5 bases). CDR3 length: 13 amino acids. Trimming cost V 0 bases and J 6 bases, with 9 bases left between them. CDR1 is LGHDT, CDR2 YNNKEL, per germline (reference sequence). CDR3 coding DNA: TGTGCCAGCAGCCAAGATAGAGGGTCCGAGCAGTACTTC. Protein sequence: CASSQDRGSEQYF.

This clonotype has a single count. CDR3 residues: CASNPDTAVQLAKNIQYF. The DNA for the CDR3 is TGTGCCAGCAACCCGGACACCGCCGTTCAACTAGCCAAAAACATTCAGTACTTC. The gene calls are TRBV6-1 and TRBJ2-4, with D tentatively TRBD1 (5 bases). V lost 7 bases and J lost 0, with 22 bases in between. Germline-derived CDR1 and CDR2 are MNHNS and SASEGT. The CDR3 spans 18 residues.

In this sample, this clonotype turned up many times. The chain recombines TRBV12-3 or TRBV12-4 with TRBJ1-1; 8 bases align to TRBD1. Germline trimming cut 6 bases from V and 5 bases from J; bases unmatched to any gene: 8. The CDR3 is made up of 14 amino acids. The CDR3 loop is CASRAQGAWTEAFF. DNA for the CDR3: TGTGCCAGCAGAGCTCAGGGGGCTTGGACTGAAGCTTTCTTT.

This clonotype occurred many times. This rearrangement joins TRBV6-6 to TRBJ1-1; D gene unclear. The CDR3 consists of 13 residues. Germline-derived CDR1 and CDR2 are MNHNY and SVGAGI (reference sequence). The V end lost 5 bases, the J end lost 0 bases, and 7 bases lay between the germline ends. Here the CDR3 reads CASSHRVNTEAFF. Here the CDR3 DNA reads TGTGCCAGCAGTCATCGAGTGAACACTGAAGCTTTCTTT.

This clonotype was detected many times. This sequence joins TRBV20-1 and TRBJ2-1; D uncertain. Trimming pared 4 bases from V and 8 bases from J, leaving 9 bases between. CDR1 is DFQATT, CDR2 SNEGSKA, per germline (reference sequence). The CDR3 consists of 11 residues. CDR3 residues: CSATDTDEQFF. The CDR3, as DNA: TGCAGTGCTACCGATACCGATGAGCAGTTCTTC.

In DNA, the CDR3 is TGTGCCAGCAGTGTCCCGGGACTAGCAGGCAATGAGCAGTTCTTC. This encodes CASSVPGLAGNEQFF. The chain recombines TRBV27 with TRBJ2-1; the match to TRBD2 covers 9 bases. Germline trimming cut 5 bases from V and 6 bases from J; bases unmatched to any gene: 8. CDR3 length equals 15 residues. Germline lookup yields CDR1 MNHEY and CDR2 SMNVEV (reference sequence).

This clonotype was observed many times. The chain recombines TRBV7-2 with TRBJ1-6; D may be TRBD1 (6 bases). Looked up from germline, CDR1 is SGHTA and CDR2 is FQGNSA. V was pared by 1 base and J by 7 bases, with 11 bases between. CDR3 size: 15 residues. The CDR3 sequence is CASSLDKGVNSPLHF. CDR3 nucleotide sequence: TGTGCCAGCAGCTTAGACAAGGGGGTGAATTCACCCCTCCACTTT. The complete variable domain, with remaining parts taken from reference TRBV7-2 and TRBJ1-6, reads GAGVSQSPSNKVTEKGKDVELRCDPISGHTALYWYRQSLGQGLEFLIYFQGNSAPDKSGLPSDRFSAERTGGSVSTLTIQRTQQEDSAVYLCASSLDKGVNSPLHFGNGTRLTVT.

The sample holds many counts of this clonotype. The chain recombines TRBV11-1 with TRBJ2-3; maybe TRBD2 (6 bases). Germline loops: CDR1 SGHAT, CDR2 FQDESV (reference sequence). Between the trimmed V and J ends, which lost 4 bases and 4 bases, there was a span of 18 bases. The CDR3 is made up of 16 amino acids. The CDR3 DNA reads as TGTGCCAGCAGCTCGCCGAGGGGCGGGACCGCAGATACGCAGTATTTT. This translates into CASSSPRGGTADTQYF.

The chain uses TRBV4-1 and TRBJ1-1, with D possibly TRBD1 on 5 matching bases. V was shortened by 0 bases and J by 7 bases, with 15 bases between the two germline ends. This CDR3 is 15 amino acids long. Looked up from germline, CDR1 is MGHRA and CDR2 is YSYEKL. The CDR3 DNA reads TGCGCCAGCAGCCAAGATGATAGGGGATACCTTGAAGCTTTCTTT. Its translation is CASSQDDRGYLEAFF.

This clonotype was detected ten times or more. This sequence joins TRBV7-6 and TRBJ2-1; 14 bases are shared with TRBD2. CDR3 size: 17 residues. V was pared by 1 base and J by 7 bases, with 6 bases of the junction left unmatched. Per the germline V gene, CDR1 is SGHVS and CDR2 is FNYEAQ. CDR3 bases: TGTGCCAGCAGCTTAGAGGACGGGACTAGCGGGAGTAATGAGCAGTTCTTC. Its translation: CASSLEDGTSGSNEQFF. Variable domain in full (rest from reference TRBV7-6 and TRBJ2-1): GAGVSQSPRYKVTKRGQDVALRCDPISGHVSLYWYRQALGQGPEFLTYFNYEAQQDKSGLPNDRFSAERPEGSISTLTIQRTEQRDSAMYRCASSLEDGTSGSNEQFFGPGTRLTVL.

This clonotype has ten or more counts. This chain connects TRBV30 to TRBJ2-2; TRBD1 matches 10 bases. The CDR3 runs to 15 residues. The V and J ends lost 1 base and 6 bases, in that order; junction bases with no gene match: 5. Per the germline V gene, CDR1 is GTSNPN and CDR2 is SVGIG (reference sequence). The CDR3 DNA is TGTGCCTGGAGTGCCCCCGGGACAGGGGCCGGGGAGCTGTTTTTT. This gives the protein CAWSAPGTGAGELFF.

This clonotype was counted ten times or more. The V and J genes are TRBV27 and TRBJ2-1; tentatively, D is TRBD2 (6 bases). V lost 6 bases and J lost 3, with 9 bases in between. This CDR3 region has 13 residues. Germline V gene lookup returns CDR1 MNHEY and CDR2 SMNVEV (reference sequence). The chain's CDR3 is CASSLGGYNEQFF. The CDR3 bases are TGTGCCAGCAGCCTGGGGGGCTACAATGAGCAGTTCTTC.

This clonotype was found many times. V usage is TRBV3-1 and J usage is TRBJ2-7; TRBD1 agrees at 11 bases. The CDR3 has 21 amino acids. V lost 0 bases, J lost 3 bases, and 19 bases stayed unmatched. Germline V gene lookup returns CDR1 LGHDT and CDR2 YNNKEL (reference sequence). CDR3 in amino acids: CASSQERDRGILRGRDYEQYF. The DNA of the CDR3 is TGTGCCAGCAGCCAAGAGCGGGACAGGGGGATCTTACGGGGGAGAGACTACGAGCAGTACTTC.

This clonotype has ten or more counts. This chain joins TRBV2 and TRBJ1-1, with a tentative D call TRBD1 (5 bases). The CDR3 extends over 14 amino acids. V was trimmed by 7 bases and J by 4 bases, leaving 16 bases between them. Looked up from germline, CDR1 is SNHLY and CDR2 is FYNNEI. The CDR3, as DNA: TGTGCCAGCAACCTCGGGGGGGGGAGCACTGAAGCTTTCTTT. This translates into CASNLGGGSTEAFF.

In its sample, this clonotype was seen many times. The DNA of the CDR3 is TGCGCCAGCAGCTTGGCCTCGGGTTCCGGGGAGCTGTTTTTT. This encodes CASSLASGSGELFF. The chain couples TRBV5-1 to TRBJ2-2; D gene ambiguous. The V end was cut by 0 bases, the J end by 6 bases, with 9 bases between. The germline V gene encodes CDR1 SGHRS and CDR2 YFSETQ. The CDR3 sequence is 14 residues long.